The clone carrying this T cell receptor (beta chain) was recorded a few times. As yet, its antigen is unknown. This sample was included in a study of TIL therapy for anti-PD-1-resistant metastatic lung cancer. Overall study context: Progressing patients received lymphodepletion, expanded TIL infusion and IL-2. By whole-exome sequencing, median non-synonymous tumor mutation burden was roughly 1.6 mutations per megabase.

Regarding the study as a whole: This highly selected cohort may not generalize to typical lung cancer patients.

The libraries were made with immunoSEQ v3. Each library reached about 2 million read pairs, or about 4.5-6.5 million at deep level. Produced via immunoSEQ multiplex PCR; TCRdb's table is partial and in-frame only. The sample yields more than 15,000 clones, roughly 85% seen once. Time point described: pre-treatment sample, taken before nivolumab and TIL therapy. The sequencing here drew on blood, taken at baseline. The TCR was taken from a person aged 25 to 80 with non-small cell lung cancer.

In DNA, the CDR3 is TGTGCCAGCAGCTTAGGACAGGGGGGCAATTCACCCCTCCACTTT. Protein product: CASSLGQGGNSPLHF. The genes are TRBV5-8 and TRBJ1-6; 10 bases line up with TRBD1. The CDR3 sequence is 15 residues long. CDR1 SGHTS and CDR2 YDEGEE come from the germline V gene. With V trimmed by 2 bases and J by 7 bases, 3 bases remained unmatched.